The 8 T cell receptor beta chains below were found in one sample sequenced in a study of OX40 agonist ivuxolimab in advanced cancers. Generated by immunoSEQ multiplex PCR, the TCRdb table keeps only in-frame clones and is missing some. The data contain about 80,000 clones, 70% to 90% of them singletons. This specimen consisted of CD4+ or CD8+ T cells sorted from blood, obtained in a trial of the OX40 agonist ivuxolimab. The receptors originated from an adult with an advanced solid tumor such as melanoma, head and neck, liver or kidney cancer.

The V and J genes are TRBV12-5 and TRBJ1-2; D is unresolved. The CDR3 runs to 10 residues. Germline V gene sequence: CDR1 LGHNT, CDR2 FRNRAP. Trimming took off 6 bases at V and 8 bases at J, with 7 bases between the two ends. The CDR3 nucleotides read TGTGCTAGTGGGATAGAGGGCTACACCTTC. The encoded protein is CASGIEGYTF.

The rearrangement links TRBV10-3 to TRBJ1-1; D is perhaps TRBD1 (5 bases). This CDR3 has 12 residues. Germline V gives CDR1 ENHRY, CDR2 SYGVKD. The V end was cut by 5 bases, the J end by 2 bases, with 6 bases between. CDR3 sequence: CAISQGNTEAFF. CDR3 DNA sequence: TGTGCCATCAGTCAGGGAAACACTGAAGCTTTCTTT.

The chain is built from TRBV7-9 and TRBJ1-1; D is undetermined. V was shortened by 4 bases and J by 6 bases, with 12 bases between the two germline ends. Germline V gene lookup returns CDR1 SEHNR and CDR2 FQNEAQ (reference sequence). The CDR3 totals 13 residues. Written as DNA, the CDR3 is TGTGCCAGCAGCTATGGAGTAGAGTCTGAAGCTTTCTTT. The encoded protein is CASSYGVESEAFF. Drawing the rest from reference TRBV7-9 and TRBJ1-1, the complete variable domain is DTGVSQNPRHKITKRGQNVTFRCDPISEHNRLYWYRQTLGQGPEFLTYFQNEAQLEKSRLLSDRFSAERPKGSFSTLEIQRTEQGDSAMYLCASSYGVESEAFFGQGTRLTVV.

This chain uses TRBV6-5 with TRBJ2-3, with D perhaps matching TRBD1 (6 bases). The CDR3 spans 15 residues. Trimming pared 2 bases from V and 3 bases from J, leaving 12 bases between. Per the germline V gene, CDR1 is MNHEY and CDR2 is SVGAGI. CDR3 bases: TGTGCCAGCAGTTACGGGGGCAGCGTAACAGATACGCAGTATTTT. Residues: CASSYGGSVTDTQYF.

V gene TRBV6-1 combines with J gene TRBJ2-4; D may be TRBD2 (5 bases). The V gene lost 8 bases and the J gene lost 2 bases, with 10 bases spanning the gap. From germline, CDR1 is MNHNS and CDR2 SASEGT. This CDR3 has 13 residues. The CDR3 region is CASDSGTKNIQYF. The CDR3 DNA reads TGTGCCAGCGACTCCGGGACCAAAAACATTCAGTACTTC.

The chain couples TRBV30 to TRBJ1-4, with TRBD1 matching 7 bases. The V gene end was trimmed by 0 bases and the J gene end by 10 bases; junction bases not matched to a gene: 8. Germline CDR1 and CDR2: GTSNPN and SVGIG (reference sequence). The CDR3 has 14 amino acids. CDR3 nucleotide sequence: TGTGCCTGGAGTGTCGGTCAGGGGGGGGTAAAACTGTTTTTT. Residues: CAWSVGQGGVKLFF.

V usage is TRBV4-2 and J usage is TRBJ1-2; TRBD1 matches at 7 bases. The CDR3 is 14 residues long. V was clipped by 4 bases and J by 8 bases; unmatched bases: 10. CDR1 and CDR2 (germline): LGHNA, YNFKEQ. The CDR3 DNA sequence: TGTGCCAGCAGCCTAAGGGACAGTACAGACGGCTACACCTTC. It is translated as CASSLRDSTDGYTF.

This clone was detected only a few times. The gene calls are TRBV28 and TRBJ1-5; 12 nucleotides line up with TRBD1. This CDR3 contains 14 residues. The ends lost 7 bases at V and 6 bases at J; junction bases unmatched: 4. Germline V CDR1 and CDR2: MDHEN, SYDVKM. In DNA, the CDR3 is TGTGCCAGCAAAGGGACAGGGGGCCCTCAGCCCCAGCATTTT. It is translated as CASKGTGGPQPQHF. The full variable domain, in which reference TRBV28 and TRBJ1-5 provide the parts outside the CDR3, is DVKVTQSSRYLVKRTGEKVFLECVQDMDHENMFWYRQDPGLGLRLIYFSYDVKMKEKGDIPEGYSVSREKKERFSLILESASTNQTSMYLCASKGTGGPQPQHFGDGTRLSIL.